This T cell receptor (beta chain) was recovered during a study of shared clonotypes between healthy human individuals. Study-wide results and limits: Sharing across a handful of donors was seen in around 5% of naive CD4 clonotypes. Genetic and exposure-history diversity was limited by the small donor number. At large depth, rarefaction still showed sorted-subset sequencing to be incomplete. Against clonotypes common to all four donors, non-shared ones had lower generation probabilities.

Clones were sequenced by immunoSEQ multiplex PCR, and TCRdb holds only the in-frame ones, with some missing. The sample records more than 550,000 clones, about 90% being singletons. Terminally differentiated effector memory CD45RA+ cells were excluded from the naive CD8 cells, which were CD45RO-negative and positively selected for CCR7. This clone was counted a single time. Its specificity is not known. Sequenced: naive CD8+ T cells sorted from blood. This receptor was obtained from a man aged 25 to 40 in good health.

The DNA of the CDR3 is TGTGCCAGCAGCGGTTGGCGGGAGACAGATACGCAGTATTTT. Translation gives CASSGWRETDTQYF. This sequence joins TRBV7-9 and TRBJ2-3; 7 bases align to TRBD2. Germline V gene lookup returns CDR1 SEHNR and CDR2 FQNEAQ (reference sequence). The CDR3 is 14 amino acids. Unmatched junction bases numbered 5, after V lost 5 bases and J lost 3 bases.